Listed below are T cell receptor beta chains from one sample, sequenced in a study of CD8+ T cells in alopecia areata. Sequencing used immunoSEQ multiplex PCR; TCRdb keeps in-frame clones, though not all of them. This table has some 240,000 clones, approximately 57% appearing once. The source material was CD4+ T cells sorted from blood, sampled at week 4, from a patient treated with tofacitinib. The receptors here all came from a human donor with alopecia areata. Each CDR3 is given with its conserved first and last residue. A D gene is named only where the DNA matches it firmly. Size values are once, few and many counts, or a class for expanded clones, and some rows have none.

>TRBJ1-6|TRBV9|-|-
CASSVDGWASPLHF
TGTGCCAGCAGCGTAGACGGTTGGGCATCACCCCTCCACTTT
>TRBJ1-2|TRBV6-6|TRBD1|once
CASSPPRGTPYGYTF
TGTGCCAGCAGTCCCCCCAGGGGGACTCCCTATGGCTACACCTTC
>TRBJ1-2|TRBV18|TRBD1|-
CASSSYDRDSSKGYTF
TGTGCCAGCTCATCGTACGACAGGGATAGTAGTAAGGGCTACACCTTC
>TRBJ1-5|TRBV19|TRBD1|-
CASSIVGGQNSNQPQHF
TGTGCCAGTAGTATTGTCGGGGGACAGAATAGCAATCAGCCCCAGCATTTT
>TRBJ2-2|TRBV29-1|TRBD2|-
CSGGLAGPTGELFF
TGCAGCGGGGGACTAGCCGGGCCCACCGGGGAGCTGTTTTTT
>TRBJ2-7|TRBV29-1|TRBD1|few
CSVVTGMSYEQYF
TGCAGCGTTGTGACAGGGATGTCCTACGAGCAGTACTTC
>TRBJ1-2|TRBV9|TRBD1|-
CASSSEGAGRWSYTF
TGTGCCAGCAGCTCAGAGGGGGCAGGGCGCTGGAGCTACACCTTC
>TRBJ2-5|TRBV15|TRBD1|-
CATSRGGQGEETQYF
TGTGCCACCAGCAGAGGGGGACAGGGTGAAGAGACCCAGTACTTC
>TRBJ1-2|TRBV12-5|-|-
CASGLSGRANYGYTF
TGTGCTAGTGGTTTGTCGGGTCGAGCTAACTATGGCTACACCTTC
>TRBJ1-2|TRBV29-1|-|few
CSVEFWGNYGYTF
TGCAGCGTTGAGTTTTGGGGCAACTATGGCTACACCTTC
>TRBJ1-5|TRBV18|-|once
CASSGQVREPQHF
TGTGCCAGCTCCGGACAAGTTCGCGAGCCCCAGCATTTT
>TRBJ2-6|TRBV2|-|once
CASSELGPEGGANVLTF
TGTGCCAGCAGTGAACTCGGCCCTGAGGGAGGGGCCAACGTCCTGACTTTC
>TRBJ1-1|TRBV7-9|TRBD1|-
CASSGQGKTEAFF
TGTGCCAGCAGCGGACAGGGGAAGACTGAAGCTTTCTTT
>TRBJ2-6|TRBV5-1|-|-
CASSPRDSLSGANVLTF
TGCGCCAGCAGCCCCCGGGACTCCCTCTCCGGGGCCAACGTCCTGACTTTC
>TRBJ1-1|TRBV27|-|few
CASSTTGTRAFF
TGTGCCAGCAGTACCACCGGGACAAGAGCTTTCTTT
>TRBJ2-3|TRBV29-1|-|-
CSVGGRGTDTQYF
TGCAGCGTTGGGGGGAGAGGGACAGATACGCAGTATTTT
>TRBJ2-3|TRBV2|-|-
CASSAQGTDTQYF
TGTGCCAGCAGTGCGCAGGGAACAGATACGCAGTATTTT
>TRBJ1-4|TRBV6-6|-|-
CASSYSEANEKLFF
TGTGCCAGCAGTTACTCCGAGGCTAATGAAAAACTGTTTTTT
>TRBJ2-1|TRBV29-1|-|-
CSVGYGNEQFF
TGCAGCGTTGGATATGGCAATGAGCAGTTCTTC
>TRBJ2-2|TRBV6-5|-|-
CASSYSNFLTGELFF
TGTGCCAGCAGTTACTCGAATTTTTTAACCGGGGAGCTGTTTTTT
>TRBJ2-7|TRBV9|-|few
CASSVDQGHYEQYF
TGTGCCAGCAGCGTAGACCAGGGCCACTACGAGCAGTACTTC
>TRBJ2-7|TRBV27|TRBD2|-
CASSPRGLAAPYEQYF
TGTGCCAGCAGTCCCCGTGGACTAGCGGCGCCCTACGAGCAGTACTTC
>TRBJ1-6|TRBV18|TRBD1|few
CASSPGTDHNSPLHF
TGTGCCAGCTCACCCGGGACAGACCATAATTCACCCCTCCACTTT
>TRBJ2-1|TRBV4-3|-|few
CASSHNSLTSAEQFF
TGCGCCAGCAGCCATAATTCACTCACATCGGCGGAGCAGTTCTTC
>TRBJ2-7|TRBV5-6|-|-
CASSRPVSTYEQYF
TGTGCCAGCAGCAGGCCAGTCTCAACCTACGAGCAGTACTTC
>TRBJ1-2|TRBV5-1|TRBD1|-
CASSVTGDTNYGYTF
TGCGCCAGCAGCGTAACAGGGGATACTAACTATGGCTACACCTTC
>TRBJ2-1|TRBV7-2|TRBD1|-
CASSLGRQGYNEQFF
TGTGCCAGCAGCTTAGGGAGACAGGGTTACAATGAGCAGTTCTTC
>TRBJ1-5|TRBV15|-|-
CATSRNPDFNQPQHF
TGTGCCACCAGCAGAAATCCGGACTTCAATCAGCCCCAGCATTTT
>TRBJ2-6|TRBV7-2|TRBD2|-
CASSFTSGGAAGANVLTF
TGTGCCAGCAGCTTTACTAGCGGGGGGGCCGCTGGGGCCAACGTCCTGACTTTC
>TRBJ1-2|TRBV30|TRBD1|-
CAWSLPQGVDTF
TGTGCCTGGAGTCTTCCGCAGGGGGTTGACACCTTC
>TRBJ2-1|TRBV12-1|-|-
CASSTLRRLNEQFF
TGTGCCAGCAGCACCCTCAGGCGGCTTAATGAGCAGTTCTTC
>TRBJ1-1|TRBV2|-|-
CASSDSGRNTEAFF
TGTGCCAGCAGTGACTCAGGGAGGAACACTGAAGCTTTCTTT
>TRBJ2-1|TRBV30|-|-
CAWNSLQAFAGGEQFF
TGTGCCTGGAACTCCCTGCAGGCCTTCGCCGGGGGTGAGCAGTTCTTC
>TRBJ2-3|TRBV29-1|-|-
CSVGVRGSTDTQYF
TGCAGCGTTGGGGTCCGCGGGAGCACAGATACGCAGTATTTT
>TRBJ2-1|TRBV7-2|-|many
CASSHPMNEQFF
TGTGCCAGCAGCCACCCTATGAATGAGCAGTTCTTC
>TRBJ2-6|TRBV29-1|TRBD1|few
CSVGTGTGANVLTF
TGCAGCGTGGGGACAGGGACGGGGGCCAACGTCCTGACTTTC
>TRBJ2-5|TRBV30|-|few
CAWISTGETQYF
TGTGCCTGGATATCAACGGGAGAGACCCAGTACTTC
>TRBJ1-1|TRBV9|-|-
CASSVGAESTEAFF
TGTGCCAGCAGCGTAGGCGCTGAATCCACTGAAGCTTTCTTT
>TRBJ2-5|TRBV9|TRBD2|-
CASSVDLAGGTRETQYF
TGTGCCAGCAGCGTAGATCTAGCGGGGGGGACCCGAGAGACCCAGTACTTC
>TRBJ2-5|TRBV15|-|many
CATSRVSRKETQYF
TGTGCCACCAGCAGAGTTTCGCGAAAAGAGACCCAGTACTTC
>TRBJ2-1|TRBV29-1|-|once
CSCRGGESYNEQFF
TGCAGCTGTCGCGGCGGGGAATCCTACAATGAGCAGTTCTTC
>TRBJ2-7|TRBV6-1|TRBD1|-
CASSEVPGTGPYEQYF
TGTGCCAGCAGTGAAGTCCCCGGGACAGGCCCCTACGAGCAGTACTTC
>TRBJ2-7|TRBV14|TRBD2|-
CASSWGLGTSEQYF
TGTGCCAGCAGCTGGGGACTAGGGACCTCCGAGCAGTACTTC
>TRBJ2-5|TRBV4-3|-|-
CASSQDRGPETQYF
TGCGCCAGCAGCCAAGATCGGGGGCCGGAGACCCAGTACTTC
>TRBJ1-6|TRBV14|-|-
CASSQGGTRNSPLHF
TGTGCCAGCAGCCAAGGTGGGACACGGAATTCACCCCTCCACTTT
>TRBJ1-2|TRBV5-1|-|-
CASRQETGYTF
TGCGCCAGCAGACAGGAAACCGGCTACACCTTC